The clone carrying this T cell receptor beta chain appeared many times. The antigen is not known. This sample was taken from a study of T cells in Graves' hyperthyroidism and ophthalmopathy. Regarding the study as a whole: Classification by a 13 V-J model distinguished ophthalmopathy from stable hyperthyroidism.

Authors of the study amplified TCR beta CDR3 regions from RNA transcripts. TCR CDR3 underwent first-round RT-PCR with the HTBI primer set. Using its own MiXCR run on the multiplex PCR reads, TCRdb lists one record per CDR3 protein. This table has approximately 400,000 distinct CDR3 sequences, approximately 14% appearing once. The germline V gene encodes CDR1 SGHAT and CDR2 FQNNGV. V lost 5 bases, J lost 0 bases, and 17 bases lay in between. The CDR3 has 17 residues. Sequencing was performed on blood. The chain recombines TRBV11-2 with TRBJ2-1; D might be TRBD1 or TRBD2, each matching 5 bases. This TCR derives from a woman aged 18-29 years with Graves' hyperthyroidism. The CDR3: CASSRPVRDVSYNEQFF. CDR3 nucleotide sequence: TGTGCCAGCAGCCGTCCGGTGAGGGACGTCTCCTACAATGAGCAGTTCTTC.